The 18 T cell receptor beta chains given below trace back to one sample, sequenced in a study of T cells in Graves' hyperthyroidism and ophthalmopathy. Authors of the study amplified TCR beta CDR3 regions from RNA transcripts. The HTBI primer set drove a first-round RT-PCR of the TCR CDR3. TCRdb reprocessed the multiplex PCR reads via MiXCR and lists one record per CDR3 protein. The profile shows some 510,000 distinct CDR3 sequences, around 45% of them singletons. Sequenced input: peripheral blood or thyroid tissue (not recorded which). These receptors were collected from a woman between 18 and 30 years old with Graves' hyperthyroidism.

The J gene is TRBJ1-2, the V gene TRBV2; D call uncertain. CDR1 and CDR2 from the germline V gene are SNHLY and FYNNEI. V dropped 3 bases and J dropped 6 bases, with 8 bases sitting between them. This CDR3 comprises 12 residues. The chain's CDR3 is CASSDKEDGYTF. The CDR3 nucleotides read TGTGCCAGCAGTGATAAGGAGGATGGCTACACCTTC.

This clonotype turned up a few times. The V and J genes are TRBV2 and TRBJ2-7; tentative D call: TRBD1 (6 bases). V shed 6 bases and J shed 0 bases, with 9 bases lying between them. The CDR3 consists of 13 residues. Germline CDR1 and CDR2: SNHLY and FYNNEI. CDR3 residues: CASRGDNSYEQYF. CDR3 bases: TGTGCCAGCAGGGGGGACAACTCCTACGAGCAGTACTTC.

This chain connects TRBV7-3 to TRBJ1-2; 9 bases map to TRBD1. J was trimmed by 3 bases and V by 9 bases; bases with no gene match: 2. Germline-derived CDR1 and CDR2 are SGHTA and FQGTGA. The CDR3 has 12 amino acids. The CDR3 here is CARQGADYGYTF. The CDR3 DNA follows: TGTGCCAGACAGGGGGCTGACTATGGCTACACCTTC.

J is TRBJ1-2 and V is TRBV6-5; a possible D gene is TRBD1 (5 bases). Germline V gene data show CDR1 as MNHEY and CDR2 as SVGAGI. Trimming removed 6 bases at V and 3 bases at J, with 14 bases between. The CDR3 loop spans 14 amino acids. Here the CDR3 reads CASSPGGEYYGYTF. As DNA, the CDR3 is TGTGCCAGCAGCCCGGGGGGGGAGTACTATGGCTACACCTTC.

The DNA of the CDR3 is TGTGCCAGCTCACCACCGGTTCAGGGCGGCGAGACCCAGTACTTC. Encoded protein: CASSPPVQGGETQYF. J is TRBJ2-5 and V is TRBV2, with D perhaps matching TRBD1 (5 bases). In germline, CDR1 is SNHLY, CDR2 FYNNEI. This CDR3 spans 15 amino acids. V was clipped by 8 bases and J by 5 bases, with 21 bases between them.

The chain couples TRBV7-9 to TRBJ1-1; D perhaps matches TRBD1 (5 bases). V gave up 3 bases and J gave up 3 bases, with 14 bases separating them. Looked up from germline, CDR1 is SEHNR and CDR2 is FQNEAQ (reference sequence). The CDR3 totals 15 residues. The CDR3 nucleotides are TGTGCCAGCAGCTTTCGTACAGGATGGTACACTGAAGCTTTCTTT. This translates into CASSFRTGWYTEAFF.

This clonotype came up a few times. At one end the junction does not follow the germline gene, possibly because of a read error. The chain recombines TRBV7-8 with TRBJ2-5, with 10 nucleotides matching TRBD1. From germline, CDR1 is SGHVS and CDR2 FQNEAQ. The CDR3 spans 15 residues. The CDR3, as DNA: TGCGCCAGCAGCCACCGACAGGGGGCTCGGGAGACCCAGTACTTC. Its protein product is CASSHRQGARETQYF.

The J gene is TRBJ1-5, the V gene TRBV11-3; 10 positions agree with TRBD1. Germline loops: CDR1 SGHNT, CDR2 YENEEA. The CDR3 spans 15 residues. V shed 5 bases, J shed 5 bases, and the junction held 6 bases outside the gene matches. This CDR3 is CASSHGTGVDQPQHF. DNA for the CDR3: TGTGCCAGCAGCCATGGGACAGGGGTGGATCAGCCCCAGCATTTT.

This clonotype was counted at least ten times. This rearrangement joins TRBV2 to TRBJ1-3; TRBD1 matches at 9 bases. Germline lookup yields CDR1 SNHLY and CDR2 FYNNEI. Germline trimming cut 3 bases from V and 4 bases from J; bases unmatched to any gene: 4. The CDR3 is 15 residues long. CDR3 residues: CASSDPGQGGNTIYF. DNA of the CDR3: TGTGCCAGCAGTGACCCGGGACAGGGAGGAAACACCATATATTTT.

This chain connects TRBV24-1 to TRBJ2-2, with no clear D. This CDR3 contains 16 residues. The V gene lost 2 bases and the J gene lost 5 bases, with 14 bases spanning the gap. Germline V gives CDR1 KGHDR, CDR2 SFDVKD. CDR3 loop: CATSDSVGALTGELFF. The CDR3 DNA follows: TGTGCCACCAGTGATTCGGTCGGCGCCCTAACCGGGGAGCTGTTTTTT.

This sequence joins TRBV10-3 and TRBJ2-7; 10 bases line up with TRBD1. The CDR3 length is 14 residues. The V and J ends lost 6 bases and 5 bases, in that order; junction bases with no gene match: 7. Germline loops: CDR1 ENHRY, CDR2 SYGVKD. CDR3 amino acids: CAIRDGTGAHEQYF. CDR3 DNA sequence: TGTGCCATCAGGGACGGGACAGGGGCCCACGAGCAGTACTTC.

This clonotype was found a few times. The V gene is TRBV5-1, the J gene TRBJ1-6; 10 bases agree with TRBD1. The V gene's germline CDR1 is SGHRS and CDR2 YFSETQ. V shed 5 bases, J shed 7 bases, and the junction held 6 bases outside the gene matches. This CDR3 has 15 amino acids. CDR3 in amino acids: CASRQWTGGNSPLHF. As DNA, the CDR3 is TGCGCCAGCAGACAATGGACAGGGGGGAATTCACCCCTCCACTTT.

Concerning this clonotype itself: A read error may explain this, as a much larger clone is one base away. J is TRBJ1-1 and V is TRBV29-1, with unresolved D. This CDR3 contains 11 residues. V shed 4 bases and J shed 7 bases, with 10 bases lying between them. CDR1 and CDR2 from the germline V gene are SQVTM and ANQGSEA. CDR3: CSVVRAFEAFF. The CDR3 nucleotides read TGCAGCGTTGTACGGGCCTTTGAAGCTTTCTTT.

The chain combines TRBV29-1 with TRBJ2-5; the match to TRBD1 covers 10 bases. The trim removed 2 bases at V and 5 bases at J, leaving 8 bases unmatched. Per the germline V gene, CDR1 is SQVTM and CDR2 is ANQGSEA. CDR3 length: 15 residues. CDR3 in amino acids: CSVEPGQGLHETQYF. Written as DNA, the CDR3 is TGCAGCGTTGAACCGGGACAGGGGCTTCATGAGACCCAGTACTTC.

The chain is built from TRBV24-1 and TRBJ2-1; TRBD2 matches at 8 bases. Trimming cost V 4 bases and J 2 bases; bases outside gene matches: 6. Germline CDR1 and CDR2: KGHDR and SFDVKD. The CDR3 is 16 amino acids. The CDR3 spells CATSDRGLATYNEQFF. The CDR3, as DNA: TGTGCCACCAGTGACCGCGGACTAGCTACCTACAATGAGCAGTTCTTC.

The J gene is TRBJ2-5, the V gene TRBV20-1; TRBD2 agrees at 11 bases. Germline V gene data show CDR1 as DFQATT and CDR2 as SNEGSKA (reference sequence). The ends lost 6 bases at V and 5 bases at J; junction bases unmatched: 8. CDR3 length equals 14 residues. The DNA of the CDR3 is TGCAGTGCGAGACTAGCGGGAAGACGTGAGACCCAGTACTTC. This sequence encodes CSARLAGRRETQYF.

On this clonotype itself: A much larger clone lies one base from this, so it may be a read error. J is TRBJ1-5 and V is TRBV2, with D hard to call. The length of the CDR3 is 10 residues. Germline V gives CDR1 SNHLY, CDR2 FYNNEI. CDR3 nucleotide sequence: TGTGCCGGCAGACGGCACCCCCAGCATTTT. The encoded protein is CAGRRHPQHF.

The gene calls are TRBV29-1 and TRBJ2-5; D perhaps matches TRBD2 (5 bases). This CDR3 is 14 amino acids long. CDR1 and CDR2 (germline): SQVTM, ANQGSEA. V was clipped by 0 bases and J by 5 bases, with 13 bases between them. The CDR3 loop is CSVEEDGPGETQYF. CDR3 in DNA: TGCAGCGTTGAAGAGGACGGACCGGGGGAGACCCAGTACTTC.